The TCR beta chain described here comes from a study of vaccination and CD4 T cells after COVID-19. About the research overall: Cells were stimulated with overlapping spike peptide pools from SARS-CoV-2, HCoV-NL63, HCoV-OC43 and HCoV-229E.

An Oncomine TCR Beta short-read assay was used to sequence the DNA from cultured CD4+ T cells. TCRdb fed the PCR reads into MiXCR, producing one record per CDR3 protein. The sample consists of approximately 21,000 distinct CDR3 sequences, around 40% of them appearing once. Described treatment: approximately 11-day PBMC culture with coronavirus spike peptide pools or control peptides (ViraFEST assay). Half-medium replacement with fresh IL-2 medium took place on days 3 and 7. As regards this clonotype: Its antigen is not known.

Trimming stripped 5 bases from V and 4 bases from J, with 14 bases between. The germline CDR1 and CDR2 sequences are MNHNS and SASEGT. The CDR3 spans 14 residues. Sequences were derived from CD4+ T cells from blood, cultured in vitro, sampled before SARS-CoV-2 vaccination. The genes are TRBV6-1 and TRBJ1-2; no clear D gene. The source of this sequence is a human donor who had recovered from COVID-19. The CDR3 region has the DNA TGTGCCAGCAGTCCCAGAAGAAATGGCTATGGCTACACCTTC. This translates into CASSPRRNGYGYTF.